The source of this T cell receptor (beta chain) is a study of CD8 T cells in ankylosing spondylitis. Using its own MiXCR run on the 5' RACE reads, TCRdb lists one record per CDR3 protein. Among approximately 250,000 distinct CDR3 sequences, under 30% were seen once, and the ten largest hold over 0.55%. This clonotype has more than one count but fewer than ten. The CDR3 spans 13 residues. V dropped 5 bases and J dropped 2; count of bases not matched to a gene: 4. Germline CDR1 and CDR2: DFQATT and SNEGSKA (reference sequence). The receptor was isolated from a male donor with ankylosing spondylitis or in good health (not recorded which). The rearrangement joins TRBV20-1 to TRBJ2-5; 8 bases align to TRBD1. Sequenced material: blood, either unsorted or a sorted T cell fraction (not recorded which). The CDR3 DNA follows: TGCAGTGCTCCGGACAGGGCGCAAGAGACCCAGTACTTC. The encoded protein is CSAPDRAQETQYF.